The 23 T cell receptor beta chains given below trace back to one sample, sequenced in a study of Ad26.COV2.S vaccination and SARS-CoV-2 variants. Some clones are missing from TCRdb's copy, which holds only in-frame ones; the method was immunoSEQ multiplex PCR. Of under 550,000 clones in the sample, more than 80% are singletons; the top ten hold approximately 12%. Noted treatment: roughly 18 received Ad26.COV2.S at low or high dose, single or two shots; several received placebo; per-sample allocation not given. Samples came from day 63 after the first vaccine or placebo injection. The source was peripheral blood, collected in a trial of Ad26.COV2.S vaccine versus placebo. These receptors were collected from a person between 18 and 65 years old who received the Ad26.COV2.S COVID-19 vaccine or a placebo.

V is TRBV11-2 and J is TRBJ2-4; 7 nucleotides agree with TRBD1. The ends lost 6 bases at V and 0 bases at J; junction bases unmatched: 5. CDR3 size: 15 residues. Germline loops: CDR1 SGHAT, CDR2 FQNNGV. The chain's CDR3 is CASSTGALAKNIQYF. CDR3 coding DNA: TGTGCCAGCAGTACAGGGGCCCTAGCCAAAAACATTCAGTACTTC.

V and J are TRBV27 and TRBJ2-2; 8 bases are shared with TRBD1. The CDR3 extends over 14 amino acids. The V gene end was trimmed by 5 bases and the J gene end by 5 bases; junction bases not matched to a gene: 4. Germline lookup yields CDR1 MNHEY and CDR2 SMNVEV (reference sequence). CDR3 in amino acids: CASSRTGGTGELFF. CDR3 in DNA: TGTGCCAGCAGTCGAACAGGGGGAACCGGGGAGCTGTTTTTT.

The chain couples TRBV27 to TRBJ2-7; possibly TRBD2 for D (5 bases). V was clipped by 3 bases and J by 2 bases, with 14 bases between them. The germline V gene encodes CDR1 MNHEY and CDR2 SMNVEV (reference sequence). The CDR3 runs to 15 residues. CDR3 DNA sequence: TGTGCCAGCAGTTTTGGGCGGACTCAAACCTACGAGCAGTACTTC. It translates to CASSFGRTQTYEQYF.

This clone appeared once. The chain combines TRBV30 with TRBJ1-1, with 9 bases lining up with TRBD1. The CDR3 totals 16 residues. J was trimmed by 5 bases and V by 1 base; bases with no gene match: 11. The germline CDR1 and CDR2 sequences are GTSNPN and SVGIG (reference sequence). CDR3 amino acids: CAWSEKGGTGRTEAFF. CDR3 nucleotide sequence: TGTGCCTGGAGTGAAAAGGGGGGGACAGGGAGGACTGAAGCTTTCTTT.

This clone appeared once. V and J are TRBV10-3 and TRBJ2-7; 13 bases align to TRBD2. CDR3 size: 18 residues. The J segment lost 0 bases and the V segment lost 3 bases, leaving 8 bases of the junction unmatched. CDR1 ENHRY and CDR2 SYGVKD come from the germline V gene. The CDR3, as DNA: TGTGCCATCAGTGAAGAAGGACTAGCGGGAGCTTACTCCTACGAGCAGTACTTC. Its protein product is CAISEEGLAGAYSYEQYF.

The V call is TRBV3-1 (or the pseudogene TRBV3-2), the J call TRBJ2-1, with 12 positions matching TRBD2. Germline assignment: CDR1 LGHDT and CDR2 YNNKEL (reference sequence). The trim removed 4 bases at V and 3 bases at J, leaving 13 bases unmatched. This CDR3 spans 19 amino acids. Written as DNA, the CDR3 is TGTGCCAGCAGCCTTCCGGGACTAGCGGGCCCGGACTTCTACAATGAGCAGTTCTTC. As protein: CASSLPGLAGPDFYNEQFF.

V usage is TRBV7-2 and J usage is TRBJ1-2, with D unclear. V was pared by 2 bases and J by 0 bases, with 7 bases between. There are 14 residues in the CDR3. The germline CDR1 and CDR2 sequences are SGHTA and FQGNSA. CDR3 coding DNA: TGTGCCAGCAGCTTATCCGGGGCTAACTATGGCTACACCTTC. It specifies CASSLSGANYGYTF.

The J gene is TRBJ1-1, the V gene TRBV4-2, with unresolved D. The V end lost 4 bases, the J end lost 7 bases, and 16 bases lay between the germline ends. Germline V gives CDR1 LGHNA, CDR2 YNFKEQ. The CDR3 runs to 14 residues. The CDR3 loop reads CASSLTGRAGEAFF. The CDR3 DNA reads as TGTGCCAGCAGCCTTACCGGGAGAGCCGGTGAAGCTTTCTTT.

The rearrangement joins TRBV2 to TRBJ1-2, with no clear D. The CDR3 extends over 12 amino acids. Looked up from germline, CDR1 is SNHLY and CDR2 is FYNNEI. Trimming took off 3 bases at V and 5 bases at J, with 7 bases between the two ends. CDR3 region: CASSEGNYGYTF. Here the CDR3 DNA reads TGTGCCAGCAGTGAGGGAAATTATGGCTACACCTTC.

V usage is TRBV5-6 and J usage is TRBJ2-7, with TRBD2 matching 8 bases. The CDR3 consists of 16 residues. Germline CDR1 and CDR2: SGHDT and YYEEEE. With V trimmed by 0 bases and J by 2 bases, 7 bases remained unmatched. For the CDR3, the DNA is TGTGCCAGCAGCTTGGATTCTAGCGGGTACCCCTACGAGCAGTACTTC. This sequence encodes CASSLDSSGYPYEQYF.

This chain links TRBV27 with TRBJ2-2, with D hard to call. Per the germline V gene, CDR1 is MNHEY and CDR2 is SMNVEV (reference sequence). The CDR3 consists of 13 residues. Trimming removed 3 bases from V and 7 bases from J, with 9 bases in between. CDR3 in amino acids: CASSLGLIGELFF. The CDR3 coding sequence is TGTGCCAGCAGTTTGGGTCTAATCGGGGAGCTGTTTTTT.

This chain uses TRBV6-2 or TRBV6-3 with TRBJ1-2, with a possible D match to TRBD1 (6 bases). Germline loops: CDR1 MNHEY, CDR2 SVGEGT. This CDR3 region has 15 residues. V lost 2 bases and J lost 4, with 14 bases in between. The CDR3 protein is CASSYVAGVGYGYTF. CDR3 DNA: TGTGCCAGCAGTTACGTGGCAGGGGTTGGCTATGGCTACACCTTC.

This clone has just one count. The CDR3 bases are TGTGCCAGTAGTAGTTCAGCCTACGAGCAGTACTTC. Protein product: CASSSSAYEQYF. V is TRBV19 and J is TRBJ2-7; no firm D call. The CDR3 spans 12 residues. The germline V gene has CDR1 LNHDA and CDR2 SQIVND (reference sequence). V was cut by 4 bases and J by 2 bases, with 6 bases left in between. Full variable domain (outside the CDR3, taken from reference TRBV19 and TRBJ2-7): DGGITQSPKYLFRKEGQNVTLSCEQNLNHDAMYWYRQDPGQGLRLIYYSQIVNDFQKGDIAEGYSVSREKKESFPLTVTSAQKNPTAFYLCASSSSAYEQYFGPGTRLTVT.

The J gene is TRBJ1-1, the V gene TRBV30; 10 nucleotides agree with TRBD1. The CDR3 has 14 amino acids. The V and J ends lost 2 bases and 6 bases, in that order; junction bases with no gene match: 6. Germline V gene lookup returns CDR1 GTSNPN and CDR2 SVGIG (reference sequence). The CDR3 DNA reads TGTGCCTGGAGTAGGACAGGGGGTAGGGCTGAAGCTTTCTTT. Its translation is CAWSRTGGRAEAFF.

The chain is built from TRBV5-4 and TRBJ1-2; 8 bases map to TRBD1. J was trimmed by 8 bases and V by 0 bases; bases with no gene match: 9. The CDR3 is made up of 15 amino acids. Germline-derived CDR1 and CDR2 are SGHNT and YYREEE (reference sequence). The DNA of the CDR3 is TGTGCCAGCAGCTTGGCAGAAGACAGGGGAAGAGGCTACACCTTC. Its translation is CASSLAEDRGRGYTF.

This chain connects TRBV21-1 to TRBJ1-2. TRBV21-1 is a known pseudogene. This CDR3 comprises 15 residues. CDR3 residues: CASSVPGTLNYGYTF. For the CDR3, the DNA is TGTGCCAGCAGCGTCCCGGGAACATTAAACTATGGCTACACCTTC.

This sequence joins TRBV21-1 and TRBJ2-5; the DNA was not used to check the table's D call, TRBD2. TRBV21-1 is a recognized pseudogene. The CDR3 runs to 16 residues. The CDR3 loop is CASSDHSGTSGETQYF. The DNA for the CDR3 is TGTGCCAGCAGCGATCACTCCGGGACTAGCGGGGAGACCCAGTACTTC.

The J gene is TRBJ2-6, the V gene TRBV10-3; D gene ambiguous. CDR1 is ENHRY and CDR2 is SYGVKD in the germline V gene. V was clipped by 10 bases and J by 2 bases, with 9 bases between them. The CDR3 sequence is 13 residues long. CDR3 bases: TGTGCCAATTCAGGTACTGGGGCCAACGTCCTGACTTTC. Protein product: CANSGTGANVLTF.

The rearrangement joins TRBV30 to TRBJ2-3; 7 nucleotides align to TRBD2. The V gene's germline CDR1 is GTSNPN and CDR2 SVGIG (reference sequence). The CDR3 loop spans 18 amino acids. With V trimmed by 3 bases and J by 6 bases, 21 bases remained unmatched. The CDR3 region is CAWSEWGRERSGPDTQYF. The CDR3 DNA sequence: TGTGCCTGGAGCGAATGGGGGAGGGAGCGGTCGGGTCCTGATACGCAGTATTTT.

J is TRBJ2-5 and V is TRBV7-6; D perhaps matches TRBD1 (6 bases). Per germline, CDR1 SGHVS and CDR2 FNYEAQ. There are 15 residues in the CDR3. V lost 2 bases to trimming and J lost 5 bases, with 15 bases between them. CDR3 loop: CASSLTGTSRETQYF. CDR3 coding DNA: TGTGCCAGCAGCTTAACCGGGACATCCAGGGAGACCCAGTACTTC.

The chain combines TRBV9 with TRBJ2-5; D is uncertain. Germline V gives CDR1 SGDLS, CDR2 YYNGEE. This CDR3 has 14 amino acids. V was clipped by 4 bases and J by 5 bases, with 15 bases between them. CDR3 DNA sequence: TGTGCCAGCAGCCCGGCCCCCCGTTTGGAGACCCAGTACTTC. Amino acids: CASSPAPRLETQYF.

The rearrangement uses TRBV9 and TRBJ2-3; D unclear. In germline, CDR1 is SGDLS, CDR2 YYNGEE. Deletions cut 6 bases from V and 1 base from J, with 18 bases between. This CDR3 comprises 16 residues. The CDR3 DNA reads as TGTGCCAGCAATACGGGTTCCCTATCGCGCACAGATACGCAGTATTTT. Encoded protein: CASNTGSLSRTDTQYF.

The DNA for the CDR3 is TGTGCCATTACAGGGGCCCCGAACACTGAAGCTTTCTTT. It translates to CAITGAPNTEAFF. The chain is built from TRBV10-3 and TRBJ1-1; 7 positions match TRBD1. The junction had 5 bases not matched to a gene; V was cut back by 9 bases and J by 1 base. Germline CDR1 and CDR2: ENHRY and SYGVKD. The CDR3 is made up of 13 amino acids.